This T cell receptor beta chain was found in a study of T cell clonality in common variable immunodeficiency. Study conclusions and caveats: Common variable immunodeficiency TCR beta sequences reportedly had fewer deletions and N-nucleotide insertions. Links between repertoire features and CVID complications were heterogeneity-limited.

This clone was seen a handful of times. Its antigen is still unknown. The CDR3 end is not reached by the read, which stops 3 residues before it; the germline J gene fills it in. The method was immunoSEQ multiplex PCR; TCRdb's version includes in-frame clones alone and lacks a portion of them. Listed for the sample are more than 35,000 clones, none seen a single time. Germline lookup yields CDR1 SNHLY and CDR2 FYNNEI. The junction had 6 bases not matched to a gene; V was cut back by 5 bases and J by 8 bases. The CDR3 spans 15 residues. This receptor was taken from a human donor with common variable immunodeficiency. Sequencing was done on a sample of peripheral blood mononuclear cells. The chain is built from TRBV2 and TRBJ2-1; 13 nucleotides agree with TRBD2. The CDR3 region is CASSTSGGASHEQFF. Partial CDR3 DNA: TGTGCCAGCAGTACTAGCGGGGGGGCTAGCCATGAG.